These T cell receptor beta chains were read from a single sample in a study of blood T cell repertoires in COVID-19. Profiling relied on immunoSEQ multiplex PCR, and the TCRdb table lists in-frame clones only, not all of them. Found here are 100,000 to 150,000 clones, roughly 80% of them singletons; the top ten hold roughly 15%. Sequenced: peripheral blood. The receptors shown here come from a woman of 80 years or more with acute or convalescent COVID-19. Both conserved end residues are part of each CDR3. The D gene is left open where the match is weak. Some rows mark clone size as missing; the rest say once, few, many or name a class of expanded clone.

.	TRBD1	TRBV5-8	TRBJ2-7	TGTGCCAGCAGCTGGGGACAGCTACCCTACGAGCAGTACTTC	CASSWGQLPYEQYF
.	TRBD2	TRBV5-3	TRBJ2-1	TGTGCCAGAAGCGCTACTAGCGGGCACTACAATGAGCAGTTCTTC	CARSATSGHYNEQFF
.	TRBD1	TRBV7-2	TRBJ1-1	TGTGCCAGCAGCTTAACGACTAATCACAGGGGGCGAAAAGGCACTGAAGCTTTCTTT	CASSLTTNHRGRKGTEAFF
.	TRBD2	TRBV18	TRBJ2-3	TGTGCCAGCTCACCACGGGAGGGGAAAGATACGCAGTATTTT	CASSPREGKDTQYF
.	TRBD1	TRBV7-2	TRBJ2-2	TGTGCCAGCAGCCCCAGGGACAGAGCCACCGGGGAGCTGTTTTTT	CASSPRDRATGELFF
.	.	TRBV6-2/TRBV6-3	TRBJ2-7	TGTGCCAGCAGTTACTCGTACGTGGACATCGGCGAGCAGTACTTC	CASSYSYVDIGEQYF
.	.	TRBV2	TRBJ1-1	TGTGCCAGCAGATCCACAGGGAACACTGAAGCTTTCTTT	CASRSTGNTEAFF
few	.	TRBV29-1	TRBJ1-2	TGCAGCGTTGATGGGCGCGATGGCTACACCTTC	CSVDGRDGYTF
once	TRBD1	TRBV7-2	TRBJ1-1	TGTGCCATCTCGACAGGGGGCTACACTGAAGCTTTCTTT	CAISTGGYTEAFF
few	.	TRBV18	TRBJ2-7	TGTGCCAGCTCACGTTCAGGGGGGACCTACGAGCAGTACTTC	CASSRSGGTYEQYF
.	.	TRBV10-1	TRBJ1-1	TGCGCCAGCAGATTCAGGGCCCCCTTTGAGAACACTGAAGCTTTCTTT	CASRFRAPFENTEAFF
.	TRBD1	TRBV27	TRBJ1-1	TGTGCCAGCAGGGGGACAGGGGGCGCTTGGGGCCAAGCTTTCTTT	CASRGTGGAWGQAFF
once	TRBD1	TRBV5-1	TRBJ2-2	TGCGCCAGCAGCAAGGGACAGGGGGCTCTTGCCGGGGAGCTGTTTTTT	CASSKGQGALAGELFF
.	.	TRBV30	TRBJ2-5	TGTGCCTGGAGTGTTCGAGGGTCGCAAGAGACCCAGTACTTC	CAWSVRGSQETQYF
.	TRBD1	TRBV10-2	TRBJ1-6	TGCGCCAGCAGTCCGGGACAGTACTATAATTCACCCCTCCACTTT	CASSPGQYYNSPLHF
.	.	TRBV6-5	TRBJ1-3	TGTGCCAGCAGCCCCAGTCCTCGAGGAAACACCATATATTTT	CASSPSPRGNTIYF
once	.	TRBV18	TRBJ2-7	TGTGCCAGCTCACCACTAGAAAGGAGCCTCCACTACGAGCAGTACTTC	CASSPLERSLHYEQYF
.	.	TRBV4-1	TRBJ1-5	TGCGCCAGCAGCCAGACCAGGAATCAGCCCCAGCATTTT	CASSQTRNQPQHF
.	.	TRBV2	TRBJ1-2	TGTGCCAGCAGCGACCTCCGGGATCCCGACTATGGCTACACCTTC	CASSDLRDPDYGYTF
.	TRBD1	TRBV19	TRBJ1-5	TGTGCCAGTAGTAGAACAGGGGGGGGCAATCAGCCCCAGCATTTT	CASSRTGGGNQPQHF
once	TRBD1	TRBV30	TRBJ1-1	TGTGCCTGGAGTACAGGGGGGAACACTGAAGCTTTCTTT	CAWSTGGNTEAFF
.	.	TRBV11-2	TRBJ2-6	TGTGCCAGCAGCGCCCAACAGGGAACTGGGGCCAACGTCCTGACTTTC	CASSAQQGTGANVLTF
.	.	TRBV2	TRBJ2-7	TGTGCCAGCAGTATTCAGGCCCTCCCCTCCTACGAGCAGTACTTC	CASSIQALPSYEQYF
many	.	TRBV4-1	TRBJ1-2	TGCGCCAGCAGCCCGTTATACCGCGGGGATGGCTACACCTTC	CASSPLYRGDGYTF
once	.	TRBV9	TRBJ1-1	TGTGCCAGCAGTGGTATGGGGGCGAAGGCTGAAGCTTTCTTT	CASSGMGAKAEAFF